This TCR beta chain emerged from a study of blood T cells in healthy people across ages (dated by TCRdb to about 2015). Broadly, across the study: Template switching captured roughly one uniquely barcoded TCR beta cDNA molecule per two T cells in model experiments. To avoid experimental bias, donors of different ages were distributed randomly across sequencing lanes. Four age groups were formed from the donors: young (average roughly 16 years), middle-aged (approximately 42), aged (62) and long-lived (around 82). For two donors (one aged 18 to 29 and one aged 80 or older), the study analyzed two additional independent replicas of 1 million unique cDNA reads from the same blood draw. Age-related changes in TCR beta repertoire diversity were measured in the study by deep sequencing normalized with unique cDNA molecular identifiers.

In the case of this clonotype: The specificity of this receptor is unknown. Base qualities are missing; no much larger clone stands one base away.

Receptor amplification or capture employed 5' RACE. The sample was run on an Illumina HiSeq 2500. The second PCR ran for roughly 7 to 12 cycles and used a J-beta primer mix along with a sample-barcoded 5' primer. Each TCR beta cDNA molecule received a unique molecular identifier from a template-switch 5' adaptor carrying 12 random nucleotides. Each sample yielded at least 3 million CDR3-containing paired-end reads. The Mint cDNA synthesis kit, primed by a TRBC-specific oligonucleotide, was used to synthesize first-strand cDNA from all RNA. Following uracil-DNA glycosylase treatment, a first 18-cycle PCR with universal primers M1SS and BC2_uni_R was performed on all cDNA. Turning to the authors' computational methods: Each sample was normalized by randomly selecting 1 million high-quality reads, each carrying a distinct molecular identifier. Instead of being binned into consensus sequences, reads with shared molecular identifiers were discarded. CDR3 identification, clonotype clustering and error correction used MiTCR with a Q25 quality threshold and the strictest error-elimination algorithm. A nonparametric unseen species model with Euler transformation was used to estimate lower-bound total TCR beta diversity. TCRdb trimmed public reads at Q25 via fastp, called clones via MiXCR and kept in-frame beta chains. Duplicate CDR3 protein sequences are folded into a single record with the most common DNA and genes. TCRdb, not the authors, supplied the V and J calls. For this sample the table gives 580,000 or so distinct CDR3 sequences, of which less than 60% were detected only once. The ten largest account for around 23% of the sample.

The CDR3 runs 13 amino acids, cysteine and phenylalanine included. Only CDR3 DNA is held: 39 bases, read in frame from base 1. V is pared back by 5 bases and J by 2 bases, with 12 bases lying between the germline termini. Taken from the germline V gene (reference sequence), the CDR1 and CDR2 loops are DFQATT and SNEGSKA. The full study reports these points: There was a strong correlation between observed TCR beta diversity and the percentage of naive T cells measured by flow cytometry. Donor CMV infection status was unknown, potentially confounding age-related changes in expanded clonotypes. Bulk unsorted PBMC profiling prevented conclusive comparison of naive and antigen-experienced compartments. Observed TCR beta diversity per million T cells fell roughly linearly with age, and a significant reduction was already apparent by age approximately 41. Compared with the aged group, the long-lived group had more naive CD4+ T cells, fewer expanded clones and increased TCR diversity, a pattern suggesting age selection. Estimates of total diversity based on one million sequenced T cells were regarded as lower bounds and as underestimates.

Systemically healthy Caucasian individuals from Russia, approximately 39 in total and aged about 6 to 90 years, were included as donors. Each donor gave about 11 milliliters of peripheral blood, drawn into EDTA-treated Vacutainer tubes. Ficoll-Paque density-gradient centrifugation was used to isolate PBMCs, with at least 7 million obtained per sample. Total RNA, at least 6 micrograms per sample, was extracted from PBMCs with Trizol reagent. The percentages of naive CD45RAhigh/CD27high T cells were determined by flow cytometry on a PBMC aliquot from every donor. The source of this sequence is a man older than 75 in good health. The chain employs TRBV20-1 and TRBJ1-1; tentative D gene TRBD1, with 5 bases matching. Sample: blood. Here is the DNA: TGCAGTGCTGACAGAGGGGCTAACACTGAAGCTTTCTTT. Protein translation: CSADRGANTEAFF.